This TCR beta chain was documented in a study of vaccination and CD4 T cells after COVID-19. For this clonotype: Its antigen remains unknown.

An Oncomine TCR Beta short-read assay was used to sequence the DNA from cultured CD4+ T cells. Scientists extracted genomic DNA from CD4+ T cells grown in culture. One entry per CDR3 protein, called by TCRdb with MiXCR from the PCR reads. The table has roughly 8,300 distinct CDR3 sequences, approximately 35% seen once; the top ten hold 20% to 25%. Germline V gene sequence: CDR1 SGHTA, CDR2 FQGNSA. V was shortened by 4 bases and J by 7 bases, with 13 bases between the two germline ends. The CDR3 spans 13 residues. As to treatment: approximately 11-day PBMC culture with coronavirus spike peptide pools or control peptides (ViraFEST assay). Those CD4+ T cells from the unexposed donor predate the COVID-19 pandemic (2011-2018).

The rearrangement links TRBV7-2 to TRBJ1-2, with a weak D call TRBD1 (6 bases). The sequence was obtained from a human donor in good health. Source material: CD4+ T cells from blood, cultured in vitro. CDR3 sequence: CASSSYGGSGYTF. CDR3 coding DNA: TGTGCCAGCAGCTCCTACGGGGGCAGTGGCTACACCTTC.